Below, one TCR beta chain is given with its context. The repertoire was sequenced with immunoSEQ multiplex PCR; TCRdb's copy has only in-frame clones and lacks some. This sample has 150,000 to 200,000 clones, with about 94% found just once. This CDR3 comprises 16 residues. The V gene's germline CDR1 is SGHTS and CDR2 YDEGEE. Trimming stripped 3 bases from V and 4 bases from J, with 16 bases between. The sample comes from a study of control samples from healthy donors and cancer patients. The rearrangement links TRBV5-8 to TRBJ1-4; D is undetermined. The sample taken for sequencing was blood. The sequence was collected from a woman aged 55-69 years in good health. CDR3 loop: CASSYMVAVDNEKLFF. The CDR3 DNA follows: TGTGCCAGCAGCTACATGGTGGCAGTCGATAATGAAAAACTGTTTTTT.